The clone carrying this TCR beta chain has only one observation. This entry belongs to a study of blood T cell repertoires in COVID-19. In the study overall: COVID-19 samples from acute and convalescent phases originated in the United States, Italy and Spain. In each case, the material was cDNA or gDNA derived from T cells, B-cell-depleted T cells, or PBMCs.

Per the study methods: Amplifying reference gene primers gave estimates of nucleated cell counts. TCRdb's copy holds only in-frame clones and misses some; the assay was immunoSEQ multiplex PCR. The DNA gave D and trimming, while V, J and clone size come from that table. The sample records approximately 22,000 clones, 82% being singletons. The TCR originated in a human donor in a cohort sampled during active COVID-19. Specimen: peripheral blood.

This CDR3 reads CASSPRVGHEQFF. CDR3 nucleotide sequence: TGTGCCAGCAGCCCAAGGGTGGGGCACGAGCAGTTCTTC. J is TRBJ2-1 and V is TRBV11-3; D may be TRBD1 (5 bases). CDR1 is SGHNT, CDR2 YENEEA, per germline. V was shortened by 5 bases and J by 10 bases, with 15 bases between the two germline ends. The CDR3 is made up of 13 amino acids.